Presented here are 12 T cell receptor beta chains from one specimen sequenced in a study of T cells in Graves' hyperthyroidism and ophthalmopathy. TCR beta CDR3 sequences were amplified from RNA transcripts. A set of HTBI primers served as the primers for a first-round RT-PCR of the TCR CDR3. TCRdb reprocessed the multiplex PCR reads with MiXCR, giving one entry per CDR3 protein. This table has 650,000 to 750,000 distinct CDR3 sequences, approximately 15% appearing once. The sequenced sample consisted of blood. The receptors stem from a woman aged 18-29 years with Graves' hyperthyroidism.

The sample holds many counts of this clonotype. This chain joins TRBV11-2 and TRBJ2-4; maybe TRBD2 (5 bases). Trimming left V 3 bases short and J 0 bases short, with 6 bases between. Per the germline V gene, CDR1 is SGHAT and CDR2 is FQNNGV. The CDR3 sequence is 14 residues long. The CDR3 sequence is CASSFGVAKNIQYF. In DNA form, the CDR3 reads TGTGCCAGCAGCTTCGGGGTAGCCAAAAACATTCAGTACTTC.

This chain connects TRBV18 to TRBJ2-2; D possibly matches TRBD1 or TRBD2 (5 bases each). The CDR3 has 13 amino acids. Per germline, CDR1 KGHSH and CDR2 LQKENI. Trimming took off 0 bases at V and 14 bases at J, with 13 bases between the two ends. The CDR3, as DNA: TGTGCCAGCTCACCACCAGACCGGGGCAGACTGTTTTTT. Protein product: CASSPPDRGRLFF.

In DNA, the CDR3 is TGCGCCAGCAGTGAGGATGCGGGGGGCTACAATGAGCAGTTCTTC. Protein sequence: CASSEDAGGYNEQFF. V gene TRBV10-1 combines with J gene TRBJ2-1, with TRBD2 matching over 8 bases. The length of the CDR3 is 15 residues. Germline trimming cut 2 bases from V and 3 bases from J; bases unmatched to any gene: 3. Germline V gives CDR1 WNHNN, CDR2 SYGVQD (reference sequence).

This clonotype was detected only a few times. The chain carries TRBV7-3 and TRBJ2-3; D not certain. Germline V CDR1 and CDR2: SGHTA, FQGTGA. The CDR3 covers 14 residues. V was trimmed by 0 bases and J by 4 bases, leaving 8 bases between them. CDR3 coding DNA: TGTGCCAGCAGCTTAACTGGTATGCCAGATACGCAGTATTTT. Amino acid sequence: CASSLTGMPDTQYF.

V is TRBV2 and J is TRBJ2-5; 14 nucleotides agree with TRBD2. The germline V gene encodes CDR1 SNHLY and CDR2 FYNNEI. This CDR3 region has 15 residues. The J segment lost 1 base and the V segment lost 10 bases, leaving 5 bases of the junction unmatched. The CDR3 protein is CAKTSGRELQETQYF. For the CDR3, the DNA is TGTGCCAAGACTAGCGGGAGGGAACTCCAAGAGACCCAGTACTTC. Based on the CDR3 plus reference TRBV2 and TRBJ2-5, the full variable domain is EPEVTQTPSHQVTQMGQEVILRCVPISNHLYFYWYRQILGQKVEFLVSFYNNEISEKSEIFDDQFSVERPDGSNFTLKIRSTKLEDSAMYFCAKTSGRELQETQYFGPGTRLLVL.

This clonotype has a single count. The chain links TRBV6-2 or TRBV6-3 to TRBJ2-1; 7 bases are shared with TRBD1. CDR1 and CDR2 (germline): MNHEY, SVGEGT. The CDR3 is 14 amino acids. V lost 4 bases, J lost 10 bases, and 10 bases stayed unmatched. DNA for the CDR3: TGTGCCAGCAGTTCACGGGCACAGGGGATGGAGCAGTTCTTC. It is translated as CASSSRAQGMEQFF.

This clonotype was recorded a few times. The chain has TRBV7-3 and TRBJ2-5; 8 positions agree with TRBD2. The CDR3 has 13 amino acids. In germline, CDR1 is SGHTA, CDR2 FQGTGA. V lost 9 bases, J lost 5 bases, and 8 bases stayed unmatched. In nucleotides, the CDR3 is TGTGCCAGGCCCGCGGGAGGAAGGGAGACCCAGTACTTC. This translates into CARPAGGRETQYF.

A note on this clonotype: This may arise from a read error, as a much more abundant clone is one base away. The chain joins TRBV30 to TRBJ1-6, with D unresolved. CDR1 and CDR2 (germline): GTSNPN, SVGIG (reference sequence). The CDR3 runs 15 residues. The CDR3 is CAWNPEALPNSSLHF. The CDR3 DNA reads as TGTGCCTGGAACCCCGAAGCCCTCCCTAATTCATCCCTCCACTTT. The full variable domain, rest sourced from reference TRBV30 and TRBJ1-6, is SQTIHQWPATLVQPVGSPLSLECTVEGTSNPNLYWYRQAAGRGLQLLFYSVGIGQISSEVPQNLSASRPQDRQFILSSKKLLLSDSGFYLCAWNPEALPNSSLHFGNGTRLTVT.

J is TRBJ2-6 and V is TRBV5-8; D gene unclear. There are 15 residues in the CDR3. V lost 4 bases, J lost 7 bases, and 15 bases lay in between. The germline V gene has CDR1 SGHTS and CDR2 YDEGEE. The CDR3 loop is CASSRTVDVANVLTF. CDR3 sequence (DNA): TGTGCCAGCAGCCGGACGGTCGACGTAGCCAACGTCCTGACTTTC.

The CDR3 DNA follows: TGCAGTGCTAGAGACTCACGTAGGGGGTCCTACGAGCAGTACTTC. This codes for CSARDSRRGSYEQYF. The chain has TRBV20-1 and TRBJ2-7, with a possible D match to TRBD1 (6 bases). There are 15 residues in the CDR3. Trimming removed 0 bases at V and 1 base at J, with 13 bases between. Germline assignment: CDR1 DFQATT and CDR2 SNEGSKA (reference sequence).

This clonotype was seen many times. The rearrangement joins TRBV7-2 to TRBJ2-7; TRBD2 agrees at 13 bases. Germline loops: CDR1 SGHTA, CDR2 FQGNSA. This CDR3 spans 14 amino acids. The V and J ends lost 5 bases and 5 bases, in that order; junction bases with no gene match: 3. For the CDR3, the DNA is TGTGCCAGCAGCCATGGACTAGCGGGAGACGAGCAGTACTTC. Residues: CASSHGLAGDEQYF.

V gene TRBV5-6 combines with J gene TRBJ2-7; 12 nucleotides align to TRBD2. The CDR3 covers 18 residues. The ends lost 4 bases at V and 2 bases at J; junction bases unmatched: 13. The V gene's germline CDR1 is SGHDT and CDR2 YYEEEE. The CDR3 loop is CASSLRTSGISGAYEQYF. For the CDR3, the DNA is TGTGCCAGCAGCCTCCGGACTAGCGGGATCTCTGGGGCCTACGAGCAGTACTTC.